This T cell receptor beta chain was observed in a study of blood T cell repertoires in COVID-19. About the study: Samples came from the United States, Italy and Spain, spanning acute and convalescent COVID-19. T cells, B-cell-depleted T cells, or PBMCs supplied cDNA or gDNA.

After removal of 1 base from V and 5 bases from J, the junction contained 17 bases not matched to a gene. This CDR3 contains 20 residues. Germline V CDR1 and CDR2: SGHTA, FQGTGA. As processed by the authors: Reference gene primer amplification yielded estimated nucleated cell counts. Only in-frame clones appear in the TCRdb table, and some are missing; sequencing was by immunoSEQ multiplex PCR. The V and J calls and clone size are taken from that table; D and trimming were inferred from the DNA. The sample carries some 150,000 clones, 88% recorded once. The chain employs TRBV7-3 and TRBJ2-1, with 10 positions matching TRBD2. The sequence was collected from a human donor in a cohort sampled during active COVID-19. The material sequenced was peripheral blood. The CDR3 DNA reads as TGTGCCAGCAGCTTAAGGGCGGGAAGGCTAGCGGGAGTTCGCGACAATGAGCAGTTCTTC. Translation gives CASSLRAGRLAGVRDNEQFF.